Below are 7 T cell receptor beta chains sequenced from a single sample in a study of metastatic and nonmetastatic thyroid tumors. Through MiXCR, TCRdb re-clonotyped the PCR reads. The table lists some 21,000 clones, roughly 22% of them singletons. Ahead of thyroid surgery, no patient had received treatment of any kind. Sequenced sample: blood. The receptor set was obtained from a female donor with papillary thyroid cancer or a benign thyroid nodule (not recorded which). Some clones in this sample may be carry-over from other donors' samples.

Within the sample, this clone is medium-sized. J is TRBJ2-7 and V is TRBV6-1; 10 positions match TRBD1. Trimming removed 3 bases from V and 6 bases from J; junction bases left unmatched: 2. Germline V CDR1 and CDR2: MNHNS, SASEGT. This CDR3 has 13 residues. The CDR3 region has the DNA TGTGCCAGCAGTGAGGGGGACAGGGGCGAGCAGTACTTC. Protein sequence: CASSEGDRGEQYF.

This clone appeared many times. The chain recombines TRBV28 with TRBJ2-3, with a weak D call TRBD1 (7 bases). The CDR3 spans 17 residues. The ends were cut back, 4 bases at V and 3 bases at J, with 20 bases in the middle. In germline, CDR1 is MDHEN, CDR2 SYDVKM. The CDR3: CASSYPQPGGRTDTQYF. CDR3 nucleotides: TGTGCCAGCAGTTATCCCCAACCAGGGGGGAGGACAGATACGCAGTATTTT. Full variable domain (missing parts from reference TRBV28 and TRBJ2-3): DVKVTQSSRYLVKRTGEKVFLECVQDMDHENMFWYRQDPGLGLRLIYFSYDVKMKEKGDIPEGYSVSREKKERFSLILESASTNQTSMYLCASSYPQPGGRTDTQYFGPGTRLTVL.

This rearrangement joins TRBV9 to TRBJ2-2; weak D call: TRBD1 (6 bases). Germline-derived CDR1 and CDR2 are SGDLS and YYNGEE. Trimming removed 0 bases from V and 6 bases from J, with 15 bases in between. CDR3 length: 16 residues. CDR3 amino acids: CASSVATGTTAGELFF. CDR3 coding DNA: TGTGCCAGCAGCGTAGCTACGGGGACAACCGCCGGGGAGCTGTTTTTT.

V gene TRBV4-2 combines with J gene TRBJ2-7, with 8 bases lining up with TRBD1. The CDR3 has 16 amino acids. The ends lost 0 bases at V and 1 base at J; junction bases unmatched: 5. Germline V gene sequence: CDR1 LGHNA, CDR2 YNFKEQ. The CDR3 here is CASSQEGTGRSYEQYF. CDR3 nucleotides: TGTGCCAGCAGCCAAGAGGGGACAGGCCGGTCCTACGAGCAGTACTTC.

The rearrangement joins TRBV11-2 to TRBJ1-4; a possible D gene is TRBD1 (5 bases). Germline V CDR1 and CDR2: SGHAT, FQNNGV. V was trimmed by 5 bases and J by 0 bases, leaving 16 bases between them. The CDR3 consists of 17 residues. The CDR3 loop is CASSRRSGPATNEKLFF. CDR3 bases: TGTGCCAGCAGCCGCAGGTCAGGGCCGGCAACTAATGAAAAACTGTTTTTT.

About this clone itself: Relative to the germline gene, one junction end is altered; a read error may explain this. The chain joins TRBV19 to TRBJ2-2; possible D gene TRBD2, 5 bases. The CDR3 loop spans 15 amino acids. The V gene's germline CDR1 is LNHDA and CDR2 SQIVND (reference sequence). The CDR3 nucleotides read TGTGCCAGTACCACTCCCGGGGTCGGTTCCGGGGATCTGTTTTTT. It codes for CASTTPGVGSGDLFF.

The chain combines TRBV27 with TRBJ2-7; D is undetermined. The CDR3 is 16 residues long. V lost 3 bases to trimming and J lost 0 bases, with 15 bases between them. CDR1 is MNHEY and CDR2 is SMNVEV in the germline V gene (reference sequence). The CDR3 is CASSLSILIISYEQYF. The CDR3 nucleotides are TGTGCCAGCAGTTTGTCCATTTTGATAATCTCCTACGAGCAGTACTTC.